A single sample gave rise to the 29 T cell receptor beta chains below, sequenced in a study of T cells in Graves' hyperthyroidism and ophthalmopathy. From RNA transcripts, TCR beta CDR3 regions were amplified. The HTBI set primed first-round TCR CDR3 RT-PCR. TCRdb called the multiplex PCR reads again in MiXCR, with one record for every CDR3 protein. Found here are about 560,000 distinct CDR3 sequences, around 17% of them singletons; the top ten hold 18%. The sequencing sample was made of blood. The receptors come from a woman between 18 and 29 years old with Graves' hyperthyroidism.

The CDR3 loop is CASSYSRSSGSDTQYF. The CDR3 DNA follows: TGTGCCAGCAGTTACTCAAGGTCTAGCGGTAGCGATACGCAGTATTTT. This chain uses TRBV6-5 with TRBJ2-3, with 7 bases identical to TRBD2. With V trimmed by 0 bases and J by 6 bases, 9 bases remained unmatched. The CDR3 sequence is 16 residues long. CDR1 is MNHEY and CDR2 is SVGAGI in the germline V gene.

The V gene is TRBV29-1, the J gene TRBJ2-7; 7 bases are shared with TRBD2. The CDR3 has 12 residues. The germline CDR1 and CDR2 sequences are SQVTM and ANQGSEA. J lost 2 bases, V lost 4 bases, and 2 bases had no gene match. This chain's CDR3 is CSVGGRAYEQYF. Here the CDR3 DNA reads TGCAGCGTTGGAGGGAGGGCCTACGAGCAGTACTTC.

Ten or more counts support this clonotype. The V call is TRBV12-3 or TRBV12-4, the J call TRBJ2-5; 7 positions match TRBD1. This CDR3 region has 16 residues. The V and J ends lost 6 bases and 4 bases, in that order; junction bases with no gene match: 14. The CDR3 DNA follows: TGTGCCAGCAGCCTACTCGACAGGGTATTAGGAGAGACCCAGTACTTC. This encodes CASSLLDRVLGETQYF.

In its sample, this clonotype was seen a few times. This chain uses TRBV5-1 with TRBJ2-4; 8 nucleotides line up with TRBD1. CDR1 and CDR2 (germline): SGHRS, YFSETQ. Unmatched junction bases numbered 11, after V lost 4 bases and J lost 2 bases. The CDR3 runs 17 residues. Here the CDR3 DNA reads TGCGCCAGCAGCGACGGACAGGGATTGGGTTCCAAAAACATTCAGTACTTC. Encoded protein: CASSDGQGLGSKNIQYF.

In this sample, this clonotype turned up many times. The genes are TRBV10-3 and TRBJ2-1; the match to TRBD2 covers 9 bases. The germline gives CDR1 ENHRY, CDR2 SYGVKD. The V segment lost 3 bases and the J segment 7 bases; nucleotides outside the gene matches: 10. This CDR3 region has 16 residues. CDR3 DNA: TGTGCCATCAGTGACTCGAAAGGCGGGAGGGCTAATGAGCAGTTCTTC. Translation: CAISDSKGGRANEQFF.

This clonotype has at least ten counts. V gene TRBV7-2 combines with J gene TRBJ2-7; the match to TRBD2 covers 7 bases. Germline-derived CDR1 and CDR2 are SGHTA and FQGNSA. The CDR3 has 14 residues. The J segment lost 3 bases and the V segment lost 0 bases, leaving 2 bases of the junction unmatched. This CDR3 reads CASSLARGGYEQYF. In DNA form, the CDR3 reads TGTGCCAGCAGCTTAGCCCGCGGGGGCTACGAGCAGTACTTC.

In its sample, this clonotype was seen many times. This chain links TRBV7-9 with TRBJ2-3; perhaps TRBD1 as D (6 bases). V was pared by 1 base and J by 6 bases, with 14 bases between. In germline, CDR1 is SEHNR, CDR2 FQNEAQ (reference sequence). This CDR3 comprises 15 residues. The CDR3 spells CASSLGGTPGDTQYF. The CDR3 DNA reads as TGTGCCAGCAGCTTAGGTGGGACACCGGGTGATACGCAGTATTTT.

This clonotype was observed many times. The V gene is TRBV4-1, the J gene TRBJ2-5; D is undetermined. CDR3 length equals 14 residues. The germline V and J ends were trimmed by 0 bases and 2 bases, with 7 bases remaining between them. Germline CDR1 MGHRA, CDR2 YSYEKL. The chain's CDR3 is CASSQDTTQETQYF. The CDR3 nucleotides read TGCGCCAGCAGCCAAGATACGACGCAAGAGACCCAGTACTTC.

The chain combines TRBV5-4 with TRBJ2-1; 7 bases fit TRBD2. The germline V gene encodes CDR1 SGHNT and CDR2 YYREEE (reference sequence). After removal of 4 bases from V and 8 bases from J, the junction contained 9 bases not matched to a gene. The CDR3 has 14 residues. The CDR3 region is CASSRGGELDEQFF. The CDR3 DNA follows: TGTGCCAGCAGCCGGGGAGGGGAACTCGATGAGCAGTTCTTC.

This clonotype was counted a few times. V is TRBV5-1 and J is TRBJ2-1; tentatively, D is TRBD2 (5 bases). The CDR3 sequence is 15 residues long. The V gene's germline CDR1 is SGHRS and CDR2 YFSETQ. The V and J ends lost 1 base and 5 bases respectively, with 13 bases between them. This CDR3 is CASSLWASRDNEQFF. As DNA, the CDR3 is TGCGCCAGCAGCTTGTGGGCTAGCCGTGACAATGAGCAGTTCTTC.

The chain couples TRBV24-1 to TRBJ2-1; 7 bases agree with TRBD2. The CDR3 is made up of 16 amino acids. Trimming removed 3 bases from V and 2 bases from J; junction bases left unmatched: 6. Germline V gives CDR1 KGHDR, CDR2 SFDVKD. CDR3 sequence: CATSDGLGSPYNEQFF. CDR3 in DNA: TGTGCCACCAGTGATGGACTAGGGAGCCCCTACAATGAGCAGTTCTTC.

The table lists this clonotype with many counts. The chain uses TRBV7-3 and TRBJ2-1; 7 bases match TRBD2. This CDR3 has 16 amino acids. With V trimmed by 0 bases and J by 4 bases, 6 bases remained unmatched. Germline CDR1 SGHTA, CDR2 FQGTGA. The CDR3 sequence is CASSLTTGTTYNEQFF. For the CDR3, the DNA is TGTGCCAGCAGCTTAACGACCGGGACTACATACAATGAGCAGTTCTTC.

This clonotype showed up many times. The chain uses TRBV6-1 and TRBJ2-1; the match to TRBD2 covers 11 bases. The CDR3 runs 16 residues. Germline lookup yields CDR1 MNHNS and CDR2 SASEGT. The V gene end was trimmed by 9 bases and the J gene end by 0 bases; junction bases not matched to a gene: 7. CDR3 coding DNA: TGTGCCAGTCGAGGGACTAGCGGCAGCTCCTACAATGAGCAGTTCTTC. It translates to CASRGTSGSSYNEQFF.

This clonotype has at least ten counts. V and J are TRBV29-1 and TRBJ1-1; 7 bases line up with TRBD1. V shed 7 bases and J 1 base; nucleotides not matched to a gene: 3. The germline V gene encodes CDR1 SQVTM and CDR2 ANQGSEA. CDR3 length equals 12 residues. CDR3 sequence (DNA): TGCAGCGCAAACAGGGGGAACACTGAAGCTTTCTTT. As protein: CSANRGNTEAFF.

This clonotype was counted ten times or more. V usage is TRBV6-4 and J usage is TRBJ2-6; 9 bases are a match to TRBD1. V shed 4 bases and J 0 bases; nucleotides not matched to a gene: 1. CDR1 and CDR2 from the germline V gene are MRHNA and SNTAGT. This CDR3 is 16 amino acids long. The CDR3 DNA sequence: TGTGCCAGCAGTGCGACAGGGGGCTCTGGGGCCAACGTCCTGACTTTC. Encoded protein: CASSATGGSGANVLTF.

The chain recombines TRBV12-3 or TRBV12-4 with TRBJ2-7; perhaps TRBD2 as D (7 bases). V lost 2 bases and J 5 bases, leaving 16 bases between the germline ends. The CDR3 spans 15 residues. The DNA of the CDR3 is TGTGCCAGCAGTTTATTGGGGGGGGCCCGGAACGAGCAGTACTTC. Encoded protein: CASSLLGGARNEQYF.

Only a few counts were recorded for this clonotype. The chain's CDR3 is CASSLDDGFSNQPQHF. The CDR3 DNA reads as TGTGCCAGCAGCTTAGATGACGGTTTCAGCAATCAGCCCCAGCATTTT. The chain recombines TRBV7-8 with TRBJ1-5; D remains unclear. V lost 1 base and J lost 1, with 11 bases in between. CDR1 is SGHVS, CDR2 FQNEAQ, per germline. The CDR3 has 16 amino acids.

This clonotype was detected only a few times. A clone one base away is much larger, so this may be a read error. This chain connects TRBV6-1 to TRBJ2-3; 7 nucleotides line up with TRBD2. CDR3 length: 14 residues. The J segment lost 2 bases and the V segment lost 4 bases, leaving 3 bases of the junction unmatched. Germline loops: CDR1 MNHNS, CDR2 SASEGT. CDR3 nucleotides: TGTGCCAGCAGTGGACGGGGGGACACAGATACGCAGTATTTT. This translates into CASSGRGDTDTQYF.

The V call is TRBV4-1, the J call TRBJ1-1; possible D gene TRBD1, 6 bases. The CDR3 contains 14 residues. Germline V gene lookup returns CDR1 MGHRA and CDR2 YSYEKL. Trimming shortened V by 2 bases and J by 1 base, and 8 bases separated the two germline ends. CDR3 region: CASSQTRGNTEAFF. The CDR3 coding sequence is TGCGCCAGCAGCCAAACCAGGGGGAACACTGAAGCTTTCTTT.

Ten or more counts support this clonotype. In nucleotides, the CDR3 is TGTGCCAGCAGTGAACCGGGACTAGCGGGGAGCACAGATACGCAGTATTTT. This encodes CASSEPGLAGSTDTQYF. V usage is TRBV28 and J usage is TRBJ2-3, with 13 bases fitting TRBD2. J gave up 0 bases and V 5 bases, and 5 bases lay outside the gene matches. CDR1 is MDHEN, CDR2 SYDVKM, per germline. The CDR3 is 17 amino acids.

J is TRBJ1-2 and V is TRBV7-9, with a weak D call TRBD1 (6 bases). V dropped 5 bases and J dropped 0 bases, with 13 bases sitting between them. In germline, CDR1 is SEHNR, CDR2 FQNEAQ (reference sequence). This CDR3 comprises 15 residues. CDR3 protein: CASSPDSQPNYGYTF. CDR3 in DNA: TGTGCCAGCAGCCCGGACAGCCAACCTAACTATGGCTACACCTTC. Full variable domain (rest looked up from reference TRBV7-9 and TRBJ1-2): DTGVSQNPRHKITKRGQNVTFRCDPISEHNRLYWYRQTLGQGPEFLTYFQNEAQLEKSRLLSDRFSAERPKGSFSTLEIQRTEQGDSAMYLCASSPDSQPNYGYTFGSGTRLTVV.

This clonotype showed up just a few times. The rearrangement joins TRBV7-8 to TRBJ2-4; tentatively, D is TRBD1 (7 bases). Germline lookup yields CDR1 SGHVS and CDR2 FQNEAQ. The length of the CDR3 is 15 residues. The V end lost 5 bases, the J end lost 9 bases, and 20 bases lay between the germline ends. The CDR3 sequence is CASSQLTGRRGIQYF. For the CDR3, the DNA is TGTGCCAGCAGCCAATTGACAGGGAGGAGAGGCATTCAGTACTTC.

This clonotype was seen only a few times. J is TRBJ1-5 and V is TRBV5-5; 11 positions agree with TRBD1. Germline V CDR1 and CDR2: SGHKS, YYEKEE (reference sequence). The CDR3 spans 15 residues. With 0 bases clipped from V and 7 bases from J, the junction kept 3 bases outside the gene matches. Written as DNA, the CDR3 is TGTGCCAGCAGCTTGGGGACAGGGGGCGGACAGCCCCAGCATTTT. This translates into CASSLGTGGGQPQHF.

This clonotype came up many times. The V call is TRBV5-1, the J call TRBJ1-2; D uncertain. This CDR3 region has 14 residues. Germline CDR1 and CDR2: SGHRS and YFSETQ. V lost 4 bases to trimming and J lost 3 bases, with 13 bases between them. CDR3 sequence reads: CASSATGSDYGYTF. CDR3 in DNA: TGCGCCAGCAGCGCGACCGGGAGCGACTATGGCTACACCTTC.

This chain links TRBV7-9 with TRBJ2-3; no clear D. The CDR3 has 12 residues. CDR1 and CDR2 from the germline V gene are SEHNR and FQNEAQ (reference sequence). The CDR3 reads CAAEARTDTQYF. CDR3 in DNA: TGTGCAGCAGAGGCCCGGACAGATACGCAGTATTTT.

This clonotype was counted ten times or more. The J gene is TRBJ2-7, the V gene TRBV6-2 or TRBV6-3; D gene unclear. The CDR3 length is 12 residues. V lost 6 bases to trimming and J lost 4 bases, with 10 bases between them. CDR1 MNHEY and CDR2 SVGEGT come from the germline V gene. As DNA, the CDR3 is TGTGCCAGCAGCGACTCAAGGTACGAGCAGTACTTC. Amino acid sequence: CASSDSRYEQYF.

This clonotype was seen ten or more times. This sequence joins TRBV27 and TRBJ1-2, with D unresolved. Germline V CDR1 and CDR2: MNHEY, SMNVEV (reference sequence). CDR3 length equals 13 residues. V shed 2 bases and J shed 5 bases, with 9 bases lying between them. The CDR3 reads CASSLSRPYGYTF. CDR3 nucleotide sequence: TGTGCCAGCAGTTTAAGTCGACCATATGGCTACACCTTC.

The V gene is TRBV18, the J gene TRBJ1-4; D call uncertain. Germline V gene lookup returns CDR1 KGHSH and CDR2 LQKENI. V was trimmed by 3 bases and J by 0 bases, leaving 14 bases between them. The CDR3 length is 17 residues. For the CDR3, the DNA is TGTGCCAGCTCACCTACCAGACAAGGGTCAACTAATGAAAAACTGTTTTTT. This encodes CASSPTRQGSTNEKLFF.

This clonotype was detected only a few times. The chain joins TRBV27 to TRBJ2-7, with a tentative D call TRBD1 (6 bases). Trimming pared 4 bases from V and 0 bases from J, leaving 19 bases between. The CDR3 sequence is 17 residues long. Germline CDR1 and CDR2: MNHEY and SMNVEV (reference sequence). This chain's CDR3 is CASSSLIKGERSYEQYF. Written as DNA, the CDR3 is TGTGCCAGCAGTTCTCTAATCAAGGGGGAACGCTCCTACGAGCAGTACTTC.